Each of the 4 T cell receptor beta chains below was sequenced from the same sample in a study of chemoradiotherapy in HPV16-positive cancers. The table came from immunoSEQ multiplex PCR; TCRdb's copy has only in-frame clones and leaves some out. This repertoire shows around 6,600 clones, more than 60% found once; its top ten account for 8%. This sample comprised tumor tissue, obtained from a patient who underwent chemoradiotherapy. These receptor sequences come from a human donor with HPV-associated anogenital cancer.

The rearrangement joins TRBV5-1 to TRBJ1-2; 8 nucleotides agree with TRBD1. J was trimmed by 7 bases and V by 4 bases; bases with no gene match: 12. Germline assignment: CDR1 SGHRS and CDR2 YFSETQ. This CDR3 has 15 amino acids. CDR3 DNA sequence: TGCGCCAGCAGCCTGGAGGGGACAGGTCTTCGTGGCTACACCTTC. Its translation is CASSLEGTGLRGYTF.

The rearrangement joins TRBV5-1 to TRBJ1-1; 8 nucleotides match TRBD1. Trimming at V came to 2 bases and at J to 5 bases, leaving 5 bases not matched to a gene. The CDR3 length is 14 residues. CDR1 is SGHRS and CDR2 is YFSETQ in the germline V gene. The CDR3 here is CASSFQGAGTEAFF. The CDR3 DNA reads as TGCGCCAGCAGCTTTCAGGGGGCTGGGACTGAAGCTTTCTTT. Drawing the rest from reference TRBV5-1 and TRBJ1-1, the complete variable domain is KAGVTQTPRYLIKTRGQQVTLSCSPISGHRSVSWYQQTPGQGLQFLFEYFSETQRNKGNFPGRFSGRQFSNSRSEMNVSTLELGDSALYLCASSFQGAGTEAFFGQGTRLTVV.

This clone has more than one count but fewer than ten. This chain joins TRBV10-2 and TRBJ2-3, with a tentative D call TRBD2 (5 bases). With 8 bases removed from V and 6 bases from J, the gap between germline ends came to 21 bases. CDR1 WSHSY and CDR2 SAAADI come from the germline V gene. CDR3 length equals 15 residues. The CDR3, as DNA: TGCGCCAGCTCCCGAGCGAAGCGGATACAGGATACGCAGTATTTT. Residues: CASSRAKRIQDTQYF.

V is TRBV2 and J is TRBJ1-2; TRBD1 is a possible D gene (6 bases). Germline values: CDR1 SNHLY, CDR2 FYNNEI. The length of the CDR3 is 17 residues. Trimming took 3 bases from V and 8 from J, leaving 25 bases between them. This chain's CDR3 is CASSELTGYPLWRGYTF. CDR3 DNA sequence: TGTGCCAGCAGTGAGCTGACAGGCTACCCCTTATGGCGAGGCTACACCTTC.